This T cell receptor beta chain comes out of a study of shared clonotypes between healthy human individuals. Overall study findings and caveats: It was the few donors that limited the genetic and exposure-history diversity represented. Sequencing depth was expected to influence donor clonotype sharing. The authors sampled blood alone, and tissue repertoires likely differ.

Trimming left V 0 bases short and J 0 bases short, with 9 bases between. This CDR3 contains 16 residues. The germline V gene has CDR1 SGDLS and CDR2 YYNGEE. Clones were sequenced by immunoSEQ multiplex PCR, and TCRdb holds only the in-frame ones, with some missing. The sample lists 2 million to 2.5 million clones; about 94% were seen once. Notes on this clone: Its specificity is not known.

What was sequenced was naive CD4+ T cells sorted from blood. Documented subset: CD45RA+ positively selected. The sequence was obtained from a man aged 18 to 30 in good health. The rearrangement joins TRBV9 to TRBJ1-4; D remains unclear. The CDR3 region is CASSVGRLATNEKLFF. As DNA, the CDR3 is TGTGCCAGCAGCGTAGGACGGCTTGCAACTAATGAAAAACTGTTTTTT.